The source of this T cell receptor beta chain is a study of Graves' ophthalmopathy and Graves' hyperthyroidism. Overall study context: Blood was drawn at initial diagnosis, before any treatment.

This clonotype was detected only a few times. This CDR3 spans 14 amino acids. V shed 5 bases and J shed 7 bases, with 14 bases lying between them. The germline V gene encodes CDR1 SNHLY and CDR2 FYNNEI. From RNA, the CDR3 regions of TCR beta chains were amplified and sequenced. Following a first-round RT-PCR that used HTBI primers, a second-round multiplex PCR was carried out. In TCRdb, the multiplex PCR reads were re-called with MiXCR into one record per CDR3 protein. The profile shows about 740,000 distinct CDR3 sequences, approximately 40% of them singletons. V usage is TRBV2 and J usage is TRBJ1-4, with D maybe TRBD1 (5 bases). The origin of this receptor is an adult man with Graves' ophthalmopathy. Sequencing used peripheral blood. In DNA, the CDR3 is TGTGCCAGCAGTTCCTTCGGGAGGGGTGAAAAACTGTTTTTT. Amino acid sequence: CASSSFGRGEKLFF.